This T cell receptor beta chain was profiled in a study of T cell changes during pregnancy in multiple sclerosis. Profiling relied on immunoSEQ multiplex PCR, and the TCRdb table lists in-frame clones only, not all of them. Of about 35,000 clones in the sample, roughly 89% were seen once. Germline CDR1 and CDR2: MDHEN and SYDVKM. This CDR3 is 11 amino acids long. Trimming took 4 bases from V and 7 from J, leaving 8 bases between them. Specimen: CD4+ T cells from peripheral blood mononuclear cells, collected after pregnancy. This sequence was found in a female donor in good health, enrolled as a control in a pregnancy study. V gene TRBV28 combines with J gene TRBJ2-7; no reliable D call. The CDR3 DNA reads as TGTGCCAGCAGTTCCTCCTTTGAGCAGTACTTC. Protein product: CASSSSFEQYF. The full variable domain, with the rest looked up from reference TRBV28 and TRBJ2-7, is DVKVTQSSRYLVKRTGEKVFLECVQDMDHENMFWYRQDPGLGLRLIYFSYDVKMKEKGDIPEGYSVSREKKERFSLILESASTNQTSMYLCASSSSFEQYFGPGTRLTVT.